These 27 T cell receptor beta chains were all obtained from the same sample, sequenced in a study of cytomegalovirus exposure and HLA in healthy donors. With 60 Vbeta and 13 Jbeta primers, the PCR was carried out. Only in-frame clones appear in the TCRdb table, and some are missing; sequencing was by immunoSEQ multiplex PCR. The top ten hold approximately 2% of the sample, which has 140,000 or so clones, over 60% seen once. The material sequenced was PBMCs. The receptors come from a man in his forties in good health and CMV-seronegative.

This clone appeared once. The rearrangement uses TRBV10-1 and TRBJ2-5; TRBD1 agrees at 9 bases. Germline CDR1 is WNHNN and CDR2 is SYGVQD (reference sequence). The V and J ends lost 0 bases and 1 base, in that order; junction bases with no gene match: 3. CDR3 length: 16 residues. In nucleotides, the CDR3 is TGCGCCAGCAGTGAGTCGACAGGGGGTGGCCAAGAGACCCAGTACTTC. Its protein product is CASSESTGGGQETQYF.

V and J are TRBV6-1 and TRBJ2-7, with 9 bases fitting TRBD1. Unmatched junction bases numbered 9, after V lost 5 bases and J lost 7 bases. The germline V gene encodes CDR1 MNHNS and CDR2 SASEGT. The CDR3 runs to 14 residues. The CDR3 region has the DNA TGTGCCAGCAGTCGGACAGGGGAAGGTGGGGAGCAGTACTTC. This sequence encodes CASSRTGEGGEQYF.

The chain has TRBV12-5 and TRBJ1-1, with D unresolved. CDR3 size: 12 residues. The germline V and J ends were trimmed by 1 base and 4 bases, with 4 bases remaining between them. CDR1 is LGHNT, CDR2 FRNRAP, per germline. As DNA, the CDR3 is TGTGCTAGTGGTTTGGACAGCACTGAAGCTTTCTTT. This translates into CASGLDSTEAFF.

This clone was counted a few times. This chain links TRBV13 with TRBJ2-3; the D gene is possibly TRBD2 (6 bases). V dropped 4 bases and J dropped 4 bases, with 24 bases sitting between them. CDR1 and CDR2 from the germline V gene are PRHDT and FYEKMQ (reference sequence). The CDR3 extends over 18 amino acids. CDR3 in amino acids: CASSYGSRTLSRSDTQYF. The CDR3 DNA sequence: TGTGCCAGCAGCTACGGGAGCCGGACCCTTAGCCGGTCAGATACGCAGTATTTT.

As regards this clone: The same CDR3 can be traced to other DNA sequences in this sample. This chain connects TRBV15 to TRBJ1-3; D not certain. Germline CDR1 reads LNHNV; CDR2 reads YYDKDF (reference sequence). V was shortened by 0 bases and J by 0 bases, with 9 bases between the two germline ends. This CDR3 region has 16 residues. CDR3 region: CATSRDRGSSGNTIYF. CDR3 DNA: TGTGCCACCAGCAGAGATCGGGGAAGCTCTGGAAACACCATATATTTT.

CDR3 nucleotides: TGTGCCATCGGGGCAGCTTCTAATGAAAAACTGTTTTTT. Its protein is CAIGAASNEKLFF. The chain employs TRBV10-3 and TRBJ1-4; a weak D match, TRBD1 (5 bases). Between the trimmed V and J ends, which lost 8 bases and 3 bases, there was a span of 10 bases. Germline CDR1 and CDR2: ENHRY and SYGVKD. The CDR3 length is 13 residues.

The chain uses TRBV4-1 and TRBJ1-5; perhaps TRBD1 as D (5 bases). Germline values: CDR1 MGHRA, CDR2 YSYEKL. The CDR3 is 15 amino acids. The germline V and J ends were trimmed by 1 base and 6 bases, with 13 bases remaining between them. CDR3 protein: CASSQGGGGSQPQHF. CDR3 coding DNA: TGCGCCAGCAGCCAAGGGGGGGGTGGAAGTCAGCCCCAGCATTTT.

This clone was picked up a small number of times. This chain links TRBV5-6 with TRBJ2-5, with a possible D match to TRBD1 (7 bases). Germline loops: CDR1 SGHDT, CDR2 YYEEEE. The CDR3 is 12 amino acids. The V and J ends lost 4 bases and 7 bases respectively, with 11 bases between them. CDR3 nucleotides: TGTGCCAGCAGCCAGGGGGGAGGGACCCAGTACTTC. Translating it yields CASSQGGGTQYF.

The rearrangement joins TRBV30 to TRBJ2-3, with D possibly TRBD1 on 6 matching bases. The CDR3 is 16 amino acids. V was shortened by 5 bases and J by 1 base, with 19 bases between the two germline ends. CDR1 and CDR2 from the germline V gene are GTSNPN and SVGIG (reference sequence). Here the CDR3 DNA reads TGTGCCTGGGTGCCACAGGGTGGCCTCGGCACAGATACGCAGTATTTT. It translates to CAWVPQGGLGTDTQYF.

This rearrangement joins TRBV30 to TRBJ2-2, with D perhaps TRBD2 (6 bases). This CDR3 is 15 amino acids long. V was trimmed by 0 bases and J by 4 bases, leaving 12 bases between them. Germline lookup yields CDR1 GTSNPN and CDR2 SVGIG (reference sequence). The CDR3 DNA reads as TGTGCCTGGAGTGTACGGCTGCGGGGCACCGGGGAGCTGTTTTTT. Translation gives CAWSVRLRGTGELFF.

The chain couples TRBV28 to TRBJ2-4, with TRBD1 as a possible D gene (5 bases). Germline assignment: CDR1 MDHEN and CDR2 SYDVKM. V lost 5 bases, J lost 0 bases, and 14 bases lay in between. The CDR3 totals 16 residues. The CDR3 bases are TGTGCCAGCAGTCTAACAGGTTACCTAGCCAAAAACATTCAGTACTTC. This translates into CASSLTGYLAKNIQYF.

This clone was detected once. The rearrangement links TRBV7-9 to TRBJ2-5; 7 bases are shared with TRBD2. The CDR3 totals 15 residues. Germline values: CDR1 SEHNR, CDR2 FQNEAQ (reference sequence). With 5 bases clipped from V and 2 bases from J, the junction kept 8 bases outside the gene matches. CDR3 sequence: CASSPGLAAQETQYF. CDR3 sequence (DNA): TGTGCCAGCAGCCCGGGGCTAGCGGCGCAAGAGACCCAGTACTTC.

The chain is built from TRBV4-2 and TRBJ2-5; a possible D gene is TRBD2 (5 bases). The DNA end is a closer match to TRBJ2-7, so the J assignment may be wrong. CDR1 and CDR2 from the germline V gene are LGHNA and YNFKEQ. The CDR3 is 14 residues long. CDR3 in amino acids: CASSQERGTYEQYF. In DNA, the CDR3 is TGTGCCAGCAGCCAAGAACGGGGAACCTACGAGCAGTACTTC.

J is TRBJ1-3 and V is TRBV12-5; a possible D gene is TRBD1 (5 bases). Germline assignment: CDR1 LGHNT and CDR2 FRNRAP. The V end was cut by 6 bases, the J end by 0 bases, with 15 bases between. The CDR3 is 16 amino acids. CDR3 sequence (DNA): TGTGCTAGTGGGTCTGAAAGGGGATACTCTGGAAACACCATATATTTT. It translates to CASGSERGYSGNTIYF.

The chain joins TRBV15 to TRBJ1-3; D perhaps matches TRBD1 (6 bases). The CDR3 loop spans 16 amino acids. Germline CDR1 and CDR2: LNHNV and YYDKDF (reference sequence). Trimming cost V 0 bases and J 1 base, with 10 bases left between them. The CDR3 DNA sequence: TGTGCCACCAGCAGAGATCTGGGGGCGTCTGGAAACACCATATATTTT. Its protein product is CATSRDLGASGNTIYF. The full variable domain, completed using reference TRBV15 and TRBJ1-3, is DAMVIQNPRYQVTQFGKPVTLSCSQTLNHNVMYWYQQKSSQAPKLLFHYYDKDFNNEADTPDNFQSRRPNTSFCFLDIRSPGLGDTAMYLCATSRDLGASGNTIYFGEGSWLTVV.

J is TRBJ2-5 and V is TRBV11-2, with TRBD2 matching 9 bases. The end of the DNA is better explained by TRBJ2-7, so the J call may be wrong. CDR3 length: 19 amino acids. Germline V gene data show CDR1 as SGHAT and CDR2 as FQNNGV. The CDR3 sequence is CASSSITGLAPFPLYEQYF. In DNA form, the CDR3 reads TGTGCCAGCAGCTCAATTACGGGACTAGCCCCTTTCCCACTCTACGAGCAGTACTTC.

This chain links TRBV5-1 with TRBJ2-7, with 8 bases identical to TRBD1. J gave up 1 base and V 0 bases, and 3 bases lay outside the gene matches. The germline CDR1 and CDR2 sequences are SGHRS and YFSETQ. The CDR3 runs 15 residues. CDR3 amino acids: CASSLAQGASYEQYF. CDR3 bases: TGCGCCAGCAGCTTGGCCCAGGGGGCTTCCTACGAGCAGTACTTC.

The rearrangement links TRBV5-1 to TRBJ2-1; the D gene is possibly TRBD1 (5 bases). Germline V gene data show CDR1 as SGHRS and CDR2 as YFSETQ. Trimming pared 1 base from V and 0 bases from J, leaving 11 bases between. The CDR3 contains 16 residues. CDR3 nucleotides: TGCGCCAGCAGCTTGCGTCTAGGGGCCTCCTACAATGAGCAGTTCTTC. Its protein product is CASSLRLGASYNEQFF. Supplemented by reference TRBV5-1 and TRBJ2-1, the full variable domain reads KAGVTQTPRYLIKTRGQQVTLSCSPISGHRSVSWYQQTPGQGLQFLFEYFSETQRNKGNFPGRFSGRQFSNSRSEMNVSTLELGDSALYLCASSLRLGASYNEQFFGPGTRLTVL.

For this clone: The junction departs from germline at one end; a sequencing error may be responsible. The rearrangement uses TRBV7-9 and TRBJ1-6; TRBD1 matches 9 bases. The CDR3 is made up of 15 amino acids. CDR1 and CDR2 from the germline V gene are SEHNR and FQNEAQ (reference sequence). The CDR3 DNA is TGTTCCAGCAGCTCCCCCACAGGGGGCTCTCGGACCCTCCACTTT. The encoded protein is CSSSSPTGGSRTLHF.

This clone was seen more than once but under ten times. CDR3 residues: CASSSSSPAYEQYF. The CDR3, as DNA: TGTGCCAGCAGCTCCAGTTCCCCCGCCTACGAGCAGTACTTC. V and J are TRBV7-8 and TRBJ2-7; no clear D. Germline V CDR1 and CDR2: SGHVS, FQNEAQ. The CDR3 is 14 amino acids. The V gene lost 4 bases and the J gene lost 2 bases, with 12 bases spanning the gap.

The gene calls are TRBV10-3 and TRBJ2-7, with TRBD1 matching 8 bases. V was clipped by 2 bases and J by 6 bases; unmatched bases: 9. Germline values: CDR1 ENHRY, CDR2 SYGVKD. The length of the CDR3 is 15 residues. The CDR3 sequence: CAISESQGAFREQYF. The CDR3 region has the DNA TGTGCCATCAGTGAGAGCCAGGGGGCGTTTCGCGAGCAGTACTTC.

V is TRBV6-5 and J is TRBJ2-7; perhaps TRBD2 as D (6 bases). Per the germline V gene, CDR1 is MNHEY and CDR2 is SVGAGI. Trimming took off 2 bases at V and 7 bases at J, with 15 bases between the two ends. The CDR3 has 14 amino acids. In DNA, the CDR3 is TGTGCCAGCAGTTACGGGACTCCCCCGGGGGAGCAGTACTTC. Protein product: CASSYGTPPGEQYF.

This chain uses TRBV19 with TRBJ2-7, with TRBD2 identical over 7 bases. J was trimmed by 2 bases and V by 3 bases; bases with no gene match: 4. Germline loops: CDR1 LNHDA, CDR2 SQIVND (reference sequence). The CDR3 runs 14 residues. The CDR3 sequence: CASSMAGRAYEQYF. CDR3 DNA: TGTGCCAGTAGTATGGCAGGGAGGGCCTACGAGCAGTACTTC.

The chain links TRBV27 to TRBJ1-1; perhaps TRBD1 as D (5 bases). Looked up from germline, CDR1 is MNHEY and CDR2 is SMNVEV (reference sequence). Trimming left V 4 bases short and J 7 bases short, with 10 bases between. The CDR3 has 12 amino acids. CDR3 sequence: CASSSGDFEAFF. CDR3 nucleotides: TGTGCCAGCAGTTCGGGGGACTTTGAAGCTTTCTTT.

The CDR3 spells CASTPGQGTYEQYF. The CDR3 DNA sequence: TGTGCCAGCACCCCGGGACAGGGTACCTACGAGCAGTACTTC. This chain connects TRBV25-1 to TRBJ2-7; 9 bases align to TRBD1. Germline CDR1 reads MGHDK; CDR2 reads SYGVNS. Trimming took 7 bases from V and 2 from J; bases not matched to a gene: 6. This CDR3 is 14 amino acids long.

The chain carries TRBV28 and TRBJ1-6; 10 nucleotides agree with TRBD1. Losses at the gene ends were 7 bases for V and 10 bases for J; bases not matched to a gene: 7. From germline, CDR1 is MDHEN and CDR2 SYDVKM. There are 14 residues in the CDR3. The CDR3 sequence is CASNLDRGRSPLHF. As DNA, the CDR3 is TGTGCCAGCAATCTTGACAGGGGGCGATCACCCCTCCACTTT.

This chain connects TRBV4-2 to TRBJ2-1; 7 nucleotides agree with TRBD2. Germline V gives CDR1 LGHNA, CDR2 YNFKEQ. V shed 3 bases and J 7 bases; nucleotides not matched to a gene: 6. CDR3 size: 14 residues. The CDR3 bases are TGTGCCAGCAGCCAGGCGGGAGCGGGGAATGAGCAGTTCTTC. This sequence encodes CASSQAGAGNEQFF.